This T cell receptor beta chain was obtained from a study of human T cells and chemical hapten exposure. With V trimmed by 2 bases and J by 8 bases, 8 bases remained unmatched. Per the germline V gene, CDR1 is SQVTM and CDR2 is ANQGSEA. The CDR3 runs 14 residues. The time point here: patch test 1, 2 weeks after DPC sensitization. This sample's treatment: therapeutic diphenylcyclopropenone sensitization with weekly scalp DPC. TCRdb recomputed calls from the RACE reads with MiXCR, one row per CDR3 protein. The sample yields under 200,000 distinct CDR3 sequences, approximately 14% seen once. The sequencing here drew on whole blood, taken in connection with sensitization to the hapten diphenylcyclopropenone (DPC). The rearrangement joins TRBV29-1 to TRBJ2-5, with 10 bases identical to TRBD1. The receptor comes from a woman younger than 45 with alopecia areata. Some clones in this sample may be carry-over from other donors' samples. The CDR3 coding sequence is TGCAGCGTTGAACCGGGACAGGGGACATTTACCCAGTACTTC. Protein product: CSVEPGQGTFTQYF.